The 20 T cell receptor beta chains reported below all come from one sample, sequenced in a study of OX40 agonist ivuxolimab in advanced cancers. TCRdb keeps only in-frame clones here, not all; method: immunoSEQ multiplex PCR. The sample has over 95,000 clones, 91% seen once. Source: CD4+ or CD8+ T cells sorted from blood, taken in a trial of the OX40 agonist ivuxolimab. The receptors here all came from an adult with an advanced solid tumor such as melanoma, head and neck, liver or kidney cancer.

The V call is TRBV4-1, the J call TRBJ2-1, with 10 nucleotides matching TRBD2. There are 18 residues in the CDR3. Looked up from germline, CDR1 is MGHRA and CDR2 is YSYEKL. The V segment lost 0 bases and the J segment 3 bases; nucleotides outside the gene matches: 8. The CDR3 DNA reads TGCGCCAGCAGCCAAGAGCCTCGGCTAGCGGGAGTCTACAATGAGCAGTTCTTC. Protein sequence: CASSQEPRLAGVYNEQFF.

This clone was detected only once. The gene calls are TRBV6-6 and TRBJ2-5; 8 bases match TRBD2. Germline-derived CDR1 and CDR2 are MNHNY and SVGAGI (reference sequence). The CDR3 has 14 amino acids. The trim removed 5 bases at V and 4 bases at J, leaving 6 bases unmatched. CDR3 in DNA: TGTGCCAGCAGTACCTTAGCGGGAATAGAGACCCAGTACTTC. This encodes CASSTLAGIETQYF.

This clone was detected only once. The chain employs TRBV30 and TRBJ1-1; D is perhaps TRBD1 (5 bases). Germline V gene data show CDR1 as GTSNPN and CDR2 as SVGIG (reference sequence). V dropped 5 bases and J dropped 3 bases, with 16 bases sitting between them. There are 14 residues in the CDR3. CDR3 nucleotides: TGTGCCTGGGGCCTATCTGGGGGGGACACTGAAGCTTTCTTT. It encodes CAWGLSGGDTEAFF.

This clone was seen a single time. J is TRBJ2-2 and V is TRBV4-1, with 10 nucleotides matching TRBD1. The CDR3 loop spans 16 amino acids. CDR1 is MGHRA and CDR2 is YSYEKL in the germline V gene. V was clipped by 3 bases and J by 7 bases; unmatched bases: 8. CDR3 nucleotide sequence: TGCGCCAGCAGCCAGACAGGGGGCAGAAGGGACGGGGAGCTGTTTTTT. Its translation is CASSQTGGRRDGELFF.

The V gene is TRBV19, the J gene TRBJ2-5; maybe TRBD2 (6 bases). Germline CDR1 and CDR2: LNHDA and SQIVND (reference sequence). The V end was cut by 4 bases, the J end by 7 bases, with 13 bases between. The CDR3 runs 13 residues. The CDR3 region is CASSSGGVGTQYF. CDR3 nucleotides: TGTGCCAGTAGTAGTGGCGGGGTGGGGACCCAGTACTTC. Full variable domain (rest looked up from reference TRBV19 and TRBJ2-5): DGGITQSPKYLFRKEGQNVTLSCEQNLNHDAMYWYRQDPGQGLRLIYYSQIVNDFQKGDIAEGYSVSREKKESFPLTVTSAQKNPTAFYLCASSSGGVGTQYFGPGTRLLVL.

The rearrangement links TRBV6-5 to TRBJ1-5; D is unclear. Looked up from germline, CDR1 is MNHEY and CDR2 is SVGAGI. The CDR3 contains 13 residues. V was trimmed by 5 bases and J by 11 bases, leaving 16 bases between them. The CDR3 sequence: CASSLYEESAQHF. The CDR3, as DNA: TGTGCCAGCAGTCTTTACGAGGAATCAGCCCAGCATTTT.

The chain carries TRBV9 and TRBJ2-3; 9 nucleotides align to TRBD2. The CDR3 has 17 residues. Germline V lookup: CDR1 SGDLS, CDR2 YYNGEE. V trimming: 2 bases; J trimming: 5 bases; junction bases outside the gene matches: 12. In nucleotides, the CDR3 is TGTGCCAGCAGCGTGGGAGGCGGGAGGGCCATTGTAGATACGCAGTATTTT. This translates into CASSVGGGRAIVDTQYF.

V gene TRBV21-1 combines with J gene TRBJ2-3; the D segment call TRBD2 is taken from the table without a DNA check. TRBV21-1 is reported as a pseudogene. The CDR3 is 17 amino acids. The CDR3 here is CASSTRTSGRRPDTQYF. In DNA form, the CDR3 reads TGTGCCAGCAGCACGCGGACTAGCGGGAGGCGGCCAGATACGCAGTATTTT.

This CDR3 is CASSSTVTSGISYNEQFF. DNA for the CDR3: TGTGCCAGCAGCTCTACCGTGACTAGCGGGATCTCCTACAATGAGCAGTTCTTC. This chain uses TRBV7-9 with TRBJ2-1; 11 positions agree with TRBD2. Germline loops: CDR1 SEHNR, CDR2 FQNEAQ (reference sequence). V shed 4 bases, J shed 0 bases, and the junction held 8 bases outside the gene matches. The CDR3 sequence is 18 residues long. Full variable domain (outside the CDR3, taken from reference TRBV7-9 and TRBJ2-1): DTGVSQNPRHKITKRGQNVTFRCDPISEHNRLYWYRQTLGQGPEFLTYFQNEAQLEKSRLLSDRFSAERPKGSFSTLEIQRTEQGDSAMYLCASSSTVTSGISYNEQFFGPGTRLTVL.

This chain joins TRBV19 and TRBJ2-5; 11 nucleotides match TRBD2. V lost 1 base and J lost 5; bases outside the gene matches: 6. The CDR3 is made up of 16 amino acids. CDR1 is LNHDA, CDR2 SQIVND, per germline (reference sequence). This CDR3 reads CASSIGSSGRYETQYF. The CDR3 DNA follows: TGTGCCAGTAGTATAGGCTCTAGCGGGAGGTATGAGACCCAGTACTTC.

This clone was seen a handful of times. The gene calls are TRBV2 and TRBJ2-7, with D possibly being TRBD1 (6 bases). Per germline, CDR1 SNHLY and CDR2 FYNNEI. The V and J ends lost 6 bases and 6 bases respectively, with 12 bases between them. This CDR3 contains 12 residues. This CDR3 reads CASRDSLGEQYF. CDR3 nucleotides: TGTGCCAGCAGGGACAGTCTCGGCGAGCAGTACTTC.

The genes are TRBV4-2 and TRBJ2-2, with 7 nucleotides matching TRBD2. CDR3 length equals 16 residues. Germline CDR1 is LGHNA and CDR2 is YNFKEQ. After removal of 1 base from V and 4 bases from J, the junction contained 6 bases not matched to a gene. Here the CDR3 DNA reads TGTGCCAGCAGCCAAGCTAGCGGTTTTCTCACCGGGGAGCTGTTTTTT. Translation: CASSQASGFLTGELFF.

The J gene is TRBJ2-7, the V gene TRBV6-5; 9 bases align to TRBD2. This CDR3 is built from 14 residues. Germline V gene sequence: CDR1 MNHEY, CDR2 SVGAGI. Germline trimming cut 2 bases from V and 12 bases from J; bases unmatched to any gene: 11. CDR3 nucleotide sequence: TGTGCCAGCAGTTACAGTAGGGTAGCGGGGGACCGGTACTTC. Protein sequence: CASSYSRVAGDRYF.

The V and J genes are TRBV5-4 and TRBJ2-7, with D possibly TRBD2 on 6 matching bases. Per germline, CDR1 SGHNT and CDR2 YYREEE (reference sequence). The CDR3 totals 12 residues. Trimming cost V 2 bases and J 6 bases, with 9 bases left between them. Here the CDR3 DNA reads TGTGCCAGCAGCTTTAGCGGAGGCGAGCAGTACTTC. Translation: CASSFSGGEQYF.

The V call is TRBV2, the J call TRBJ2-7; the D is unclear. Germline V lookup: CDR1 SNHLY, CDR2 FYNNEI. The CDR3 has 12 residues. V gave up 8 bases and J gave up 3 bases, with 11 bases separating them. CDR3 amino acids: CASAISIYEQYF. The CDR3 DNA sequence: TGTGCCAGCGCGATATCTATCTACGAGCAGTACTTC. The entire variable domain, with the rest obtained from reference TRBV2 and TRBJ2-7, is as follows: EPEVTQTPSHQVTQMGQEVILRCVPISNHLYFYWYRQILGQKVEFLVSFYNNEISEKSEIFDDQFSVERPDGSNFTLKIRSTKLEDSAMYFCASAISIYEQYFGPGTRLTVT.

CDR3 sequence (DNA): TGCGCCAGCAGCTTAAGAGGGAACCAAGAGACCCAGTACTTC. Translated: CASSLRGNQETQYF. This chain connects TRBV5-1 to TRBJ2-5, with a possible D match to TRBD2 (5 bases). Trimming took off 2 bases at V and 0 bases at J, with 8 bases between the two ends. The CDR3 has 14 residues. Germline values: CDR1 SGHRS, CDR2 YFSETQ.

The rearrangement links TRBV19 to TRBJ1-1, with unresolved D. The CDR3 is made up of 13 amino acids. The germline V and J ends were trimmed by 3 bases and 2 bases, with 7 bases remaining between them. CDR1 is LNHDA, CDR2 SQIVND, per germline (reference sequence). CDR3 in amino acids: CASSMTPNTEAFF. In nucleotides, the CDR3 is TGTGCCAGTAGTATGACACCTAACACTGAAGCTTTCTTT.

This clone was recorded only once. This chain uses TRBV6-5 with TRBJ2-3, with a possible D match to TRBD1 (5 bases). The CDR3 is 14 residues long. CDR1 is MNHEY and CDR2 is SVGAGI in the germline V gene. Trimming took off 2 bases at V and 2 bases at J, with 8 bases between the two ends. The CDR3 spells CASSYLTDTDTQYF. CDR3 DNA sequence: TGTGCCAGCAGTTACCTGACAGACACAGATACGCAGTATTTT.

This clone was recorded once. CDR3 loop: CASSLGGGLTNEKLFF. CDR3 nucleotides: TGCGCCAGCAGCTTGGGAGGGGGCCTAACTAATGAAAAACTGTTTTTT. This chain joins TRBV5-1 and TRBJ1-4; 7 nucleotides line up with TRBD1. The germline CDR1 and CDR2 sequences are SGHRS and YFSETQ. The CDR3 totals 16 residues. The V segment lost 0 bases and the J segment 1 base; nucleotides outside the gene matches: 3.

This chain uses TRBV28 with TRBJ2-7, with 12 bases lining up with TRBD2. This CDR3 has 15 residues. J lost 2 bases, V lost 11 bases, and 10 bases had no gene match. Germline V gene lookup returns CDR1 MDHEN and CDR2 SYDVKM. CDR3 nucleotides: TGTGCCGGCTCTAGCGGGAGGGCCCAAGCCTACGAGCAGTACTTC. It codes for CAGSSGRAQAYEQYF.